One sample yielded the 9 T cell receptor beta chains listed below, sequenced in a study of cytomegalovirus exposure and HLA in healthy donors. A multiplex PCR was run with 60 Vbeta primers and 13 Jbeta primers. Using immunoSEQ multiplex PCR, the repertoire was profiled, and TCRdb retains in-frame clones only, with some absent. The data hold about 130,000 clones, with 74% observed a single time. Source material: PBMCs. Receptors were obtained from a man younger than 35 in good health and CMV-seropositive.

The chain links TRBV29-1 to TRBJ1-1, with 9 bases fitting TRBD1. Germline V gives CDR1 SQVTM, CDR2 ANQGSEA. Trimming at V came to 5 bases and at J to 4 bases, leaving 5 bases not matched to a gene. This CDR3 spans 13 amino acids. As DNA, the CDR3 is TGCAGCGTTTACAGGGGGCCTGGCACTGAAGCTTTCTTT. Translation: CSVYRGPGTEAFF.

This clone was counted between two and nine times. The chain links TRBV2 to TRBJ2-2; D is unclear. The V end lost 3 bases, the J end lost 6 bases, and 11 bases lay between the germline ends. The CDR3 has 14 amino acids. The germline CDR1 and CDR2 sequences are SNHLY and FYNNEI. The CDR3 is CASSDQVLAGELFF. The CDR3 DNA reads as TGTGCCAGCAGTGATCAGGTACTGGCCGGGGAGCTGTTTTTT.

Worth noting for this clone: Within the sample, other DNA sequences also encode this same CDR3. The V gene is TRBV29-1, the J gene TRBJ2-7, with D perhaps matching TRBD2 (5 bases). Trimming removed 0 bases from V and 4 bases from J, with 7 bases in between. The CDR3 covers 12 residues. Germline V gene sequence: CDR1 SQVTM, CDR2 ANQGSEA. CDR3 region: CSVEDRGYEQYF. The DNA for the CDR3 is TGCAGCGTTGAAGATCGGGGATACGAGCAGTACTTC.

This CDR3 is CASSDPGGANEKLFF. The CDR3 DNA follows: TGCGCCAGCAGCGACCCAGGGGGAGCTAATGAAAAACTGTTTTTT. The chain joins TRBV5-1 to TRBJ1-4, with 7 bases aligning to TRBD1. Germline V gives CDR1 SGHRS, CDR2 YFSETQ. V lost 4 bases and J lost 3; bases outside the gene matches: 6. The CDR3 length is 15 residues.

The chain links TRBV5-1 to TRBJ2-1; 9 bases align to TRBD1. V lost 2 bases, J lost 0 bases, and 3 bases stayed unmatched. Looked up from germline, CDR1 is SGHRS and CDR2 is YFSETQ. The CDR3 contains 16 residues. CDR3 nucleotides: TGCGCCAGCAGCTTTATGACAGGGGGCTCCTACAATGAGCAGTTCTTC. Translating it yields CASSFMTGGSYNEQFF.

The genes are TRBV5-1 and TRBJ2-7; 11 positions match TRBD1. CDR1 is SGHRS, CDR2 YFSETQ, per germline. The trim removed 7 bases at V and 2 bases at J, leaving 14 bases unmatched. There are 17 residues in the CDR3. CDR3 protein: CASESESGTGGPYEQYF. The CDR3 DNA sequence: TGCGCCAGCGAGAGCGAGTCTGGGACAGGGGGGCCCTACGAGCAGTACTTC.

The chain carries TRBV2 and TRBJ2-7, with 8 positions matching TRBD2. The V gene's germline CDR1 is SNHLY and CDR2 FYNNEI. The trim removed 7 bases at V and 2 bases at J, leaving 7 bases unmatched. The CDR3 contains 14 residues. This CDR3 reads CASILTSATYEQYF. CDR3 sequence (DNA): TGTGCCAGCATTTTGACTAGCGCTACCTACGAGCAGTACTTC.

This clone was counted only a few times. J is TRBJ2-5 and V is TRBV4-2; D is perhaps TRBD1 (6 bases). Trimming cost V 3 bases and J 5 bases, with 19 bases left between them. This CDR3 spans 16 amino acids. CDR1 and CDR2 from the germline V gene are LGHNA and YNFKEQ. The CDR3 region has the DNA TGTGCCAGCAGCCATGTGAACAGGGAGCCCTCCGAGACCCAGTACTTC. Its protein is CASSHVNREPSETQYF.

The chain has TRBV7-2 and TRBJ2-5, with a possible D match to TRBD1 (6 bases). Germline values: CDR1 SGHTA, CDR2 FQGNSA. CDR3 size: 17 residues. Between the trimmed V and J ends, which lost 4 bases and 1 base, there was a span of 19 bases. Here the CDR3 DNA reads TGTGCCAGCAGCTGCCAACCGGGACAAACATGCCAAGAGACCCAGTACTTC. Protein sequence: CASSCQPGQTCQETQYF.